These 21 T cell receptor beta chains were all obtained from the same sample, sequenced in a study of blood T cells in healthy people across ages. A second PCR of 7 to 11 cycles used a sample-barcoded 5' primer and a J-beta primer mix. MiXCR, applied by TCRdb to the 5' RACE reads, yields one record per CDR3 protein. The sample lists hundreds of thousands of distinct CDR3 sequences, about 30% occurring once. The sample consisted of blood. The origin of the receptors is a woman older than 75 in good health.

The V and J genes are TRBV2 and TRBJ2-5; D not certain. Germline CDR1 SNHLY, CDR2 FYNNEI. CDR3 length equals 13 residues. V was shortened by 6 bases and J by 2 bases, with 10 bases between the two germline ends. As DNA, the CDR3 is TGTGCCAGCAGGAGGCAGCAACAAGAGACCCAGTACTTC. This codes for CASRRQQQETQYF. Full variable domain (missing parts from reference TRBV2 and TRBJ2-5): EPEVTQTPSHQVTQMGQEVILRCVPISNHLYFYWYRQILGQKVEFLVSFYNNEISEKSEIFDDQFSVERPDGSNFTLKIRSTKLEDSAMYFCASRRQQQETQYFGPGTRLLVL.

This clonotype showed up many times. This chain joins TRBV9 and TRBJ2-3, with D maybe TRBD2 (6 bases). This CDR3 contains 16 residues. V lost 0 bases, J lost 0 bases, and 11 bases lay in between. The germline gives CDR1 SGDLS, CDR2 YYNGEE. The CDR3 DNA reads TGTGCCAGCAGCGTAGAACTAGCCTCTAGCACAGATACGCAGTATTTT. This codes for CASSVELASSTDTQYF. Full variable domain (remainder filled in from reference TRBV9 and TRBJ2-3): DSGVTQTPKHLITATGQRVTLRCSPRSGDLSVYWYQQSLDQGLQFLIQYYNGEERAKGNILERFSAQQFPDLHSELNLSSLELGDSALYFCASSVELASSTDTQYFGPGTRLTVL.

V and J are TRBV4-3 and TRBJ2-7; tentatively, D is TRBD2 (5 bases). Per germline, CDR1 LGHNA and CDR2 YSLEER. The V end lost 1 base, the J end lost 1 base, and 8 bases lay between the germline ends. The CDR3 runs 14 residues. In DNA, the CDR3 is TGCGCCAGCAGCCAAGTCGAGGGATCCTACGAGCAGTACTTC. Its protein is CASSQVEGSYEQYF.

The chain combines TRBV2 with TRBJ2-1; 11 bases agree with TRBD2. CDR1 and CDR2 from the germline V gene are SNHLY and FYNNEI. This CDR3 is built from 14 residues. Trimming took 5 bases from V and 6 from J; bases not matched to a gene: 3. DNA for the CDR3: TGTGCCAGCAGTAATAGCGGGGGGGGCAATGAGCAGTTCTTC. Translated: CASSNSGGGNEQFF.

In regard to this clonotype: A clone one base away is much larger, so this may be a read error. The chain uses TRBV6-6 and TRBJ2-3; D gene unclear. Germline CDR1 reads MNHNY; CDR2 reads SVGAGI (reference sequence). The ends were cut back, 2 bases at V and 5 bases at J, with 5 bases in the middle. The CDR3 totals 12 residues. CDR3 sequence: CASSYTRDTQYF. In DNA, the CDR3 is TGTGCCAGCAGTTACACGCGAGATACGCAGTATTTT.

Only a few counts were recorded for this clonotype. Here the CDR3 DNA reads TGTGCCTGGAGTGAGCTAACGCAGGGATTAGGGTCACCCCTCCACTTT. Its translation is CAWSELTQGLGSPLHF. The chain joins TRBV30 to TRBJ1-6; possible D gene TRBD1, 5 bases. Looked up from germline, CDR1 is GTSNPN and CDR2 is SVGIG (reference sequence). The CDR3 totals 16 residues. The V and J ends lost 1 base and 10 bases respectively, with 20 bases between them.

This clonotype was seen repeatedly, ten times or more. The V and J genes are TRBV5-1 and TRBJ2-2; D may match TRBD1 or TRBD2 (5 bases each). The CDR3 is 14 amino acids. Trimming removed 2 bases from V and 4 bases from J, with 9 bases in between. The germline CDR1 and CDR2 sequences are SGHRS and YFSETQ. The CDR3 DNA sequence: TGCGCCAGCAGCTTAACGGGGACCACCGGGGAGCTGTTTTTT. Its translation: CASSLTGTTGELFF.

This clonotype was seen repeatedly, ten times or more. This chain's CDR3 is CASRGTGGYSYNEQFF. The CDR3 DNA follows: TGTGCCAGCAGGGGGACAGGGGGTTACTCCTACAATGAGCAGTTCTTC. This sequence joins TRBV2 and TRBJ2-1; TRBD1 agrees at 11 bases. Germline V gene data show CDR1 as SNHLY and CDR2 as FYNNEI. Unmatched junction bases numbered 4, after V lost 6 bases and J lost 0 bases. CDR3 length equals 16 residues.

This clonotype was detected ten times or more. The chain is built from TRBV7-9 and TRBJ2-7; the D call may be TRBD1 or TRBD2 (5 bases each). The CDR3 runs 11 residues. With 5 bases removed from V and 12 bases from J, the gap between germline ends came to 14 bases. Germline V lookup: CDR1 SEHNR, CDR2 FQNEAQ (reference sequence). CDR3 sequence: CASSPGPRTYF. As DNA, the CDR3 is TGTGCCAGCAGCCCGGGACCGAGGACGTACTTC.

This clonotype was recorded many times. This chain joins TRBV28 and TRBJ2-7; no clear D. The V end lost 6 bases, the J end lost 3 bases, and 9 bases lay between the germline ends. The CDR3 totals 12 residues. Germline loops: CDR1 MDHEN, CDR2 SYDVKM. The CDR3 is CASRSSIYEQYF. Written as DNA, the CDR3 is TGTGCCAGCAGATCCTCGATCTACGAGCAGTACTTC.

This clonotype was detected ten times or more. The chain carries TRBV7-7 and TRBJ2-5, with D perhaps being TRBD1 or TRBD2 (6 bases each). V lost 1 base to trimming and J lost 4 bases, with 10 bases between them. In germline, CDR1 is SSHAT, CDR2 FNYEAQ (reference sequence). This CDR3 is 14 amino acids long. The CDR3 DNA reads TGTGCCAGCAGCTTAGTCGGGGGCCTAGAGACCCAGTACTTC. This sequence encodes CASSLVGGLETQYF.

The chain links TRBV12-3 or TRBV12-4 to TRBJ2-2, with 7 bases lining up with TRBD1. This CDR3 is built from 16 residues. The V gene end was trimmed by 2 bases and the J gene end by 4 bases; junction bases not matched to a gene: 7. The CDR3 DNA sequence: TGTGCCAGCAGTTTAAGGGGGACAGCGATCACCGGGGAGCTGTTTTTT. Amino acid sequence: CASSLRGTAITGELFF.

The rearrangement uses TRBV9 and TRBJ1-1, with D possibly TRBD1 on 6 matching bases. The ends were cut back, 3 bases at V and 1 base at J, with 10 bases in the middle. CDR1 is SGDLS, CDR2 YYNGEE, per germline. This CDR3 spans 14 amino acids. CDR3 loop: CASSDWTENTEAFF. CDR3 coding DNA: TGTGCCAGCAGCGATTGGACAGAGAACACTGAAGCTTTCTTT.

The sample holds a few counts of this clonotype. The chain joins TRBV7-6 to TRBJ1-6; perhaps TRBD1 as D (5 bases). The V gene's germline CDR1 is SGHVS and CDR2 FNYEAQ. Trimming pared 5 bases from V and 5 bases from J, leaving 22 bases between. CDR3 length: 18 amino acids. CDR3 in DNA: TGTGCCAGCAGCCCGAGACCTCCGGGGGGGTCGGATAATTCACCCCTCCACTTT. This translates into CASSPRPPGGSDNSPLHF.

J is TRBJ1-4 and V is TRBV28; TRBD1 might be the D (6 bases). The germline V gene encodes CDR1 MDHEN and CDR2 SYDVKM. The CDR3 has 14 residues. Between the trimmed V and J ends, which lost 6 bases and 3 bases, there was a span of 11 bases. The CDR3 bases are TGTGCCAGCAGCGAGGGGGGGGCTAATGAAAAACTGTTTTTT. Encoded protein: CASSEGGANEKLFF.

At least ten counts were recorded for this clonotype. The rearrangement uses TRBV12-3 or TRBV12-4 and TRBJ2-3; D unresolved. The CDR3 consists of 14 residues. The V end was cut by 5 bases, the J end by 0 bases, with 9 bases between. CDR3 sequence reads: CASSDSGSTDTQYF. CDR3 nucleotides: TGTGCCAGCAGTGATTCCGGGAGCACAGATACGCAGTATTTT.

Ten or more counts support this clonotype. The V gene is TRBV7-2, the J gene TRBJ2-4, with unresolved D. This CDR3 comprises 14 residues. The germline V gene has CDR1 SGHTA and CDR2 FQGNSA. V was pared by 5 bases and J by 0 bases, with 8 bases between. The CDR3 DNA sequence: TGTGCCAGCAGCCCCGAGCTAGCCAAAAACATTCAGTACTTC. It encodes CASSPELAKNIQYF.

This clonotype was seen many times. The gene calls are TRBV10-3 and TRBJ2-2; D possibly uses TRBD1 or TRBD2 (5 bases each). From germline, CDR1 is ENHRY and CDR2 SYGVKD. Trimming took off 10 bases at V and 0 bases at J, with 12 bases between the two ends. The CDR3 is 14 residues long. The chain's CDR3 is CATTGTANTGELFF. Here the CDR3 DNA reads TGTGCCACCACCGGGACGGCGAACACCGGGGAGCTGTTTTTT.

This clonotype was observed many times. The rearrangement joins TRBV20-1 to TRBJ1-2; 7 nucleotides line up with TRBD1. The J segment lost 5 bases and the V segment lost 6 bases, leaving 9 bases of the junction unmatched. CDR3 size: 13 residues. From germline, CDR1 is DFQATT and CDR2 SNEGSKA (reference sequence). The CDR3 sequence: CSAYDRVKYGYTF. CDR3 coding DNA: TGCAGTGCATACGACAGGGTTAAATATGGCTACACCTTC.

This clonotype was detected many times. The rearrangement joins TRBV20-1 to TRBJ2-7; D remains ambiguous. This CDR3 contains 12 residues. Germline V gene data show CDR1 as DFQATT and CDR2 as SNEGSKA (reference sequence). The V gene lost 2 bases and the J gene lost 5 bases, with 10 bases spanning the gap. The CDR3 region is CSARHYKDEQYF. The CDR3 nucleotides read TGCAGTGCTAGACACTATAAGGACGAGCAGTACTTC.

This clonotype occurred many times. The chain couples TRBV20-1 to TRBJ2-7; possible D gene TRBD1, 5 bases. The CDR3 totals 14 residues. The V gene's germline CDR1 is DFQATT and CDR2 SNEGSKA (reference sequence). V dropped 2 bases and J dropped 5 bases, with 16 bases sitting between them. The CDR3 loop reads CSARSGQGVHEQYF. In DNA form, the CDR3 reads TGCAGTGCTAGATCTGGACAAGGGGTCCACGAGCAGTACTTC.